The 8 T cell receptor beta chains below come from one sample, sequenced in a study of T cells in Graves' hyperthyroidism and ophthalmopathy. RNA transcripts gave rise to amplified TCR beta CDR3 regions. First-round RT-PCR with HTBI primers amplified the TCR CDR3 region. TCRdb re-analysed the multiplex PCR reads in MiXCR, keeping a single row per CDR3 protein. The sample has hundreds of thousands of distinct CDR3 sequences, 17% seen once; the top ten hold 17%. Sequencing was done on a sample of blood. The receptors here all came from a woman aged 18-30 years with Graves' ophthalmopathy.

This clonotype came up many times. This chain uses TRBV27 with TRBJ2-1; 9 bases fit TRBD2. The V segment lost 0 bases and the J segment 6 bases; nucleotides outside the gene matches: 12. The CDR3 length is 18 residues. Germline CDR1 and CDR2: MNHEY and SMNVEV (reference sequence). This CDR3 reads CASSLSPLAGEVSNEQFF. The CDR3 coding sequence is TGTGCCAGCAGTTTATCCCCCTTAGCGGGAGAAGTCAGCAATGAGCAGTTCTTC.

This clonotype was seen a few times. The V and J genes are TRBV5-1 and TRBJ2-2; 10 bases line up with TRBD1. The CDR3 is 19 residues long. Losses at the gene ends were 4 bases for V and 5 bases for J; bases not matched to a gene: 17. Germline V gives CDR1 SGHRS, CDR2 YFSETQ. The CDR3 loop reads CASSENGQGVKLGTGELFF. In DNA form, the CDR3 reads TGCGCCAGCAGCGAAAACGGACAGGGGGTAAAATTGGGAACCGGGGAGCTGTTTTTT.

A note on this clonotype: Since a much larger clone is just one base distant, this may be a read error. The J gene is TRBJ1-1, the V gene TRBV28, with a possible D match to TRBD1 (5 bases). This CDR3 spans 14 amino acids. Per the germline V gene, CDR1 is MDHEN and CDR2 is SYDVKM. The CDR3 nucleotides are TGTGCCAGCAGTTTAGCCCAGGGACTCACTGCAGCTTTCTTT. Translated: CASSLAQGLTAAFF.

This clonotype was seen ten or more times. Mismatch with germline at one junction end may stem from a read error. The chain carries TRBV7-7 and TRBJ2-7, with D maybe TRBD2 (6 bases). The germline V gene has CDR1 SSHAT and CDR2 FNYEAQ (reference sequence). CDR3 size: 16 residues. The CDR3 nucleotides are TGTGCTAGCAGCTCTGGCGGGGCACCTAGCTCCTACGAGCAGTACTTC. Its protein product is CASSSGGAPSSYEQYF. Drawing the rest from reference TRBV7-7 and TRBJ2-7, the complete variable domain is GAGVSQSPRYKVTKRGQDVTLRCDPISSHATLYWYQQALGQGPEFLTYFNYEAQPDKSGLPSDRFSAERPEGSISTLTIQRTEQRDSAMYRCASSSGGAPSSYEQYFGPGTRLTVT.

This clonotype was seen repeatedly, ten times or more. CDR3: CASSPQVGVTYEQYF. The DNA for the CDR3 is TGTGCCAGCAGCCCCCAAGTGGGGGTCACGTACGAGCAGTACTTC. The chain combines TRBV3-1 with TRBJ2-7; D possibly uses TRBD1 or TRBD2 (5 bases each). V lost 4 bases and J lost 4, with 17 bases in between. Per the germline V gene, CDR1 is LGHDT and CDR2 is YNNKEL (reference sequence). The CDR3 covers 15 residues.

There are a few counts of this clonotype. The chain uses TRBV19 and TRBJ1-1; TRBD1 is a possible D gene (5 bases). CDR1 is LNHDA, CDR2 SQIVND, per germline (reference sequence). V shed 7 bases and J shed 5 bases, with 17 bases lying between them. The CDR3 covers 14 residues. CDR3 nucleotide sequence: TGTGCCAGTACGCCTGGTGGGGGAGTTACTGAAGCTTTCTTT. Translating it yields CASTPGGGVTEAFF.

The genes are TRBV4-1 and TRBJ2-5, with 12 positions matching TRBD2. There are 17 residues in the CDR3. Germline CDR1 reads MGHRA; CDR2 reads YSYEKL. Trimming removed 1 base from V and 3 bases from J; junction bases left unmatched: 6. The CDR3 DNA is TGCGCCAGCAGCCAAGGTCCGGCTAGCGGGGGGGAAGAGACCCAGTACTTC. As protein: CASSQGPASGGEETQYF.

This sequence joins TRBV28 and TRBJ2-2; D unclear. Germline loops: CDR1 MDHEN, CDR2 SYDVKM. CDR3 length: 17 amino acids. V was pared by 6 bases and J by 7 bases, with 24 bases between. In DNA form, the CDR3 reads TGTGCCAGCAGGTTAATCCCCCGACTTAGCAGAAACGGGGAGCTGTTTTTT. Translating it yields CASRLIPRLSRNGELFF.